A single sample is the source of the 23 T cell receptor beta chains below, sequenced in a study of blood T cell repertoires in COVID-19. TCRdb's copy holds only in-frame clones and misses some; the assay was immunoSEQ multiplex PCR. The table records under 200,000 clones, roughly 88% of them present only once. Specimen: peripheral blood. The source of these receptors is a woman aged 80 or over with acute or convalescent COVID-19.

The rearrangement joins TRBV19 to TRBJ1-3; 7 bases agree with TRBD1. CDR1 is LNHDA, CDR2 SQIVND, per germline (reference sequence). This CDR3 contains 15 residues. Trimming at V came to 4 bases and at J to 2 bases, leaving 5 bases not matched to a gene. The CDR3 DNA sequence: TGTGCCAGTAGTAGACAGGGAGTGACTGGAAACACCATATATTTT. Encoded protein: CASSRQGVTGNTIYF.

This chain connects TRBV3-1 (or the pseudogene TRBV3-2) to TRBJ2-1; D remains ambiguous. Trimming cost V 2 bases and J 12 bases, with 11 bases left between them. Germline values: CDR1 LGHDT, CDR2 YNNKEL (reference sequence). This CDR3 has 12 residues. The CDR3 sequence: CASSQLSRGQFF. The CDR3 DNA is TGTGCCAGCAGCCAATTATCGCGCGGGCAGTTCTTC.

In this sample, this clone turned up a few times. The chain uses TRBV7-3 and TRBJ2-5, with 8 bases aligning to TRBD1. CDR3 length: 13 amino acids. Germline assignment: CDR1 SGHTA and CDR2 FQGTGA. With V trimmed by 5 bases and J by 5 bases, 4 bases remained unmatched. Written as DNA, the CDR3 is TGTGCCAGCAGCCCAACAGGGGGGGAGACCCAGTACTTC. As protein: CASSPTGGETQYF.

The chain recombines TRBV6-4 with TRBJ2-7, with D possibly TRBD1 on 7 matching bases. Germline V gene lookup returns CDR1 MRHNA and CDR2 SNTAGT. Trimming took 8 bases from V and 1 from J, leaving 15 bases between them. The CDR3 is 14 residues long. In DNA, the CDR3 is TGTGCCAGCTCCCGACAGGGAGGATCCTACGAGCAGTACTTC. This encodes CASSRQGGSYEQYF.

This clone appeared a few times. This chain connects TRBV19 to TRBJ2-1; 9 nucleotides align to TRBD1. Germline V CDR1 and CDR2: LNHDA, SQIVND (reference sequence). J was trimmed by 4 bases and V by 7 bases; bases with no gene match: 5. This CDR3 is 14 amino acids long. CDR3 amino acids: CASTRDRAYNEQFF. In nucleotides, the CDR3 is TGTGCCAGTACGAGGGACAGGGCATACAATGAGCAGTTCTTC.

The rearrangement uses TRBV25-1 and TRBJ2-5; 10 bases fit TRBD1. The CDR3 runs to 15 residues. In germline, CDR1 is MGHDK, CDR2 SYGVNS. V trimming: 8 bases; J trimming: 5 bases; junction bases outside the gene matches: 11. This CDR3 reads CASRSGTGVWETQYF. CDR3 sequence (DNA): TGTGCCAGCCGATCCGGGACAGGGGTGTGGGAGACCCAGTACTTC.

The genes are TRBV7-9 and TRBJ1-2; no reliable D call. V lost 5 bases and J lost 1, with 14 bases in between. The CDR3 is made up of 15 amino acids. Germline assignment: CDR1 SEHNR and CDR2 FQNEAQ (reference sequence). The CDR3: CASSLGGSLNYGYTF. As DNA, the CDR3 is TGTGCCAGCAGCCTCGGCGGCAGTCTTAACTATGGCTACACCTTC.

Only one count was recorded for this clone. This chain connects TRBV20-1 to TRBJ2-3; the match to TRBD1 covers 7 bases. Germline CDR1 and CDR2: DFQATT and SNEGSKA (reference sequence). This CDR3 has 15 residues. The V and J ends lost 3 bases and 0 bases, in that order; junction bases with no gene match: 6. CDR3 loop: CSASSDRSSTDTQYF. CDR3 in DNA: TGCAGTGCTAGTTCGGACAGGTCTAGCACAGATACGCAGTATTTT.

The chain links TRBV6-5 to TRBJ2-7, with 10 bases fitting TRBD1. The CDR3 has 15 amino acids. With 2 bases clipped from V and 3 bases from J, the junction kept 4 bases outside the gene matches. CDR1 and CDR2 (germline): MNHEY, SVGAGI. The CDR3 here is CASSYIGTGDYEQYF. The CDR3 DNA reads as TGTGCCAGCAGTTACATAGGGACAGGGGACTACGAGCAGTACTTC.

The chain links TRBV5-1 to TRBJ1-3, with D unclear. Trimming took off 0 bases at V and 0 bases at J, with 10 bases between the two ends. From germline, CDR1 is SGHRS and CDR2 YFSETQ. The CDR3 is 16 residues long. CDR3 in DNA: TGCGCCAGCAGCTTGGCCCTAGGAAACTCTGGAAACACCATATATTTT. Encoded protein: CASSLALGNSGNTIYF. The entire variable domain, with the rest obtained from reference TRBV5-1 and TRBJ1-3, is as follows: KAGVTQTPRYLIKTRGQQVTLSCSPISGHRSVSWYQQTPGQGLQFLFEYFSETQRNKGNFPGRFSGRQFSNSRSEMNVSTLELGDSALYLCASSLALGNSGNTIYFGEGSWLTVV.

V gene TRBV19 combines with J gene TRBJ1-1; maybe TRBD1 (5 bases). The CDR3 extends over 14 amino acids. The V gene lost 9 bases and the J gene lost 1 base, with 15 bases spanning the gap. Per the germline V gene, CDR1 is LNHDA and CDR2 is SQIVND (reference sequence). This chain's CDR3 is CASQPQGRNTEAFF. The CDR3 nucleotides read TGTGCCAGCCAACCCCAGGGAAGGAACACTGAAGCTTTCTTT.

As DNA, the CDR3 is TGCGCCAGCAGCGGGGCAACGAACACCGGGGAGCTGTTTTTT. Its protein product is CASSGATNTGELFF. The chain links TRBV5-1 to TRBJ2-2, with a possible D match to TRBD1 (5 bases). Germline V gene data show CDR1 as SGHRS and CDR2 as YFSETQ. With 4 bases removed from V and 0 bases from J, the gap between germline ends came to 7 bases. The CDR3 contains 14 residues.

As regards this clone: The same CDR3 can be traced to other DNA sequences in this sample. The chain employs TRBV5-1 and TRBJ1-5; 7 bases map to TRBD1. Germline V gene lookup returns CDR1 SGHRS and CDR2 YFSETQ. With V trimmed by 0 bases and J by 6 bases, 6 bases remained unmatched. The CDR3 is 15 residues long. CDR3 residues: CASSLAGAGGQPQHF. The CDR3 DNA reads as TGCGCCAGCAGCTTGGCCGGGGCAGGGGGTCAGCCCCAGCATTTT.

This sequence joins TRBV20-1 and TRBJ1-1; the D gene is possibly TRBD1 (5 bases). V lost 3 bases to trimming and J lost 7 bases, with 12 bases between them. Germline V lookup: CDR1 DFQATT, CDR2 SNEGSKA (reference sequence). CDR3 length equals 12 residues. The CDR3 is CSASSLGGEAFF. CDR3 sequence (DNA): TGCAGTGCTAGTAGTCTCGGGGGTGAAGCTTTCTTT.

The CDR3 is CASSYSGTPSYNSPLHF. In DNA, the CDR3 is TGTGCCAGCAGTTACTCCGGGACACCCTCCTATAATTCACCCCTCCACTTT. The V and J genes are TRBV6-2 or TRBV6-3 and TRBJ1-6, with a possible D match to TRBD1 (6 bases). Trimming took off 0 bases at V and 0 bases at J, with 9 bases between the two ends. This CDR3 region has 17 residues. CDR1 and CDR2 from the germline V gene are MNHEY and SVGEGT.

The V call is TRBV5-8, the J call TRBJ1-2, with TRBD1 matching over 8 bases. This CDR3 spans 15 amino acids. The V gene's germline CDR1 is SGHTS and CDR2 YDEGEE. J lost 2 bases, V lost 0 bases, and 3 bases had no gene match. The CDR3 nucleotides read TGTGCCAGCAGCTTGGACAGGGGGAGCAACTATGGCTACACCTTC. Translated: CASSLDRGSNYGYTF.

This clone occurred once. Here the CDR3 reads CASSYSPGQGTDTQYF. CDR3 nucleotides: TGTGCCAGCAGTTACTCTCCGGGACAGGGCACAGATACGCAGTATTTT. V gene TRBV25-1 combines with J gene TRBJ2-3; 8 bases map to TRBD1. This CDR3 has 16 amino acids. Germline V gives CDR1 MGHDK, CDR2 SYGVNS. Unmatched junction bases numbered 8, after V lost 5 bases and J lost 1 base.

This clone came up once. DNA for the CDR3: TGTGCCAGTATTCCAAGTGCGCCGAGCTCCTACAATGAGCAGTTCTTC. Translating it yields CASIPSAPSSYNEQFF. The V gene is TRBV19, the J gene TRBJ2-1, with D unresolved. Trimming removed 7 bases from V and 0 bases from J, with 16 bases in between. Germline V gene data show CDR1 as LNHDA and CDR2 as SQIVND (reference sequence). The CDR3 is 16 amino acids.

The chain employs TRBV9 and TRBJ1-3; D may be TRBD1 (6 bases). The germline CDR1 and CDR2 sequences are SGDLS and YYNGEE. V was pared by 0 bases and J by 6 bases, with 7 bases between. The CDR3 contains 13 residues. The CDR3 nucleotides are TGTGCCAGCAGCGTAGCAGGGGCAAACACCATATATTTT. Translation gives CASSVAGANTIYF.

The V call is TRBV4-1, the J call TRBJ2-7; TRBD1 aligns across 8 bases. Germline V gene sequence: CDR1 MGHRA, CDR2 YSYEKL. The V and J ends lost 0 bases and 3 bases, in that order; junction bases with no gene match: 4. The CDR3 runs 15 residues. The CDR3 is CASSQEWTGRYEQYF. As DNA, the CDR3 is TGCGCCAGCAGCCAAGAGTGGACAGGGCGCTACGAGCAGTACTTC.

The chain recombines TRBV12-3 or TRBV12-4 with TRBJ1-4, with D possibly matching TRBD1 (5 bases). This CDR3 region has 13 residues. V lost 10 bases, J lost 8 bases, and 17 bases lay in between. This CDR3 reads CATRRGVGEKLFF. The CDR3 DNA follows: TGTGCCACCAGACGGGGGGTAGGGGAAAAACTGTTTTTT.

This clone has more than one count but fewer than ten. V and J are TRBV7-9 and TRBJ2-7, with D possibly matching TRBD2 (6 bases). The V gene's germline CDR1 is SEHNR and CDR2 FQNEAQ (reference sequence). The CDR3 runs to 14 residues. Trimming removed 5 bases from V and 5 bases from J, with 16 bases in between. The chain's CDR3 is CASSPPYGEDEQYF. CDR3 in DNA: TGTGCCAGCAGCCCGCCGTACGGGGAGGACGAGCAGTACTTC.

V and J are TRBV5-1 and TRBJ1-1; TRBD1 is a possible D gene (6 bases). V was pared by 0 bases and J by 5 bases, with 14 bases between. The CDR3 spans 15 residues. Germline assignment: CDR1 SGHRS and CDR2 YFSETQ. CDR3 in DNA: TGCGCCAGCAGCTTGGGAACAGGGATAAGGACTGAAGCTTTCTTT. Translation: CASSLGTGIRTEAFF.